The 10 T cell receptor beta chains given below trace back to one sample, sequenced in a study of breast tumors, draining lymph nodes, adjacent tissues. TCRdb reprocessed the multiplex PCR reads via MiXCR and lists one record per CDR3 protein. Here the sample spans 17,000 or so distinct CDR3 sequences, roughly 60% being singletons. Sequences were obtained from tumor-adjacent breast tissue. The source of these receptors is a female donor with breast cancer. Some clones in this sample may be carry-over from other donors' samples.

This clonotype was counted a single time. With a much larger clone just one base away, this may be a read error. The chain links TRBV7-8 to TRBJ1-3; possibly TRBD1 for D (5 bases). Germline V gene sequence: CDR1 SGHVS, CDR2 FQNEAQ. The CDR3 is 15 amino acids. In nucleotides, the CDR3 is TGTGCCAGCGGCTTTGCCAGGGACTCTGGAAACACCATATATTTT. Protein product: CASGFARDSGNTIYF.

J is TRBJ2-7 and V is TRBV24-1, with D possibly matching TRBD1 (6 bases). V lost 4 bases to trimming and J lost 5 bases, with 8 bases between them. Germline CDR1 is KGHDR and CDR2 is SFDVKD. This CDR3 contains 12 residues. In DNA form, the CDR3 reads TGTGCCACCAGTGAACAGGGAGACGAGCAGTACTTC. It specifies CATSEQGDEQYF.

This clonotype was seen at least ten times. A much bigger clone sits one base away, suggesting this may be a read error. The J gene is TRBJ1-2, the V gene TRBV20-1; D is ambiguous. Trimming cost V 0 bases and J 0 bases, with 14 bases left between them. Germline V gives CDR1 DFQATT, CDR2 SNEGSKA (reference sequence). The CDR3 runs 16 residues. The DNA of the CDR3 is TGCAGTGCTAGAGAGTGGTGGGAATCGTCTAACTATGGCTACACCTTC. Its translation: CSAREWWESSNYGYTF.

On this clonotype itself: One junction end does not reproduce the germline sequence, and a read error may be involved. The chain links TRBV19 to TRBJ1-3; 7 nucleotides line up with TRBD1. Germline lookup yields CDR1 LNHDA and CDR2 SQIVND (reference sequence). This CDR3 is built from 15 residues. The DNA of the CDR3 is TGTGCCAGTAGTGGCTTGGGGACAGCAGAAAACACCAAATATTTT. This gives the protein CASSGLGTAENTKYF.

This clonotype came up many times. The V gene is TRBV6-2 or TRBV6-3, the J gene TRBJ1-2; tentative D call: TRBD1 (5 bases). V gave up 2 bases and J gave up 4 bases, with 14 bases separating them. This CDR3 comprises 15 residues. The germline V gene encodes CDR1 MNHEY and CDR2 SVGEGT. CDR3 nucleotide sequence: TGTGCCAGCAGTTACATGGGGCTGGGGCCCTATGGCTACACCTTC. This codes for CASSYMGLGPYGYTF.

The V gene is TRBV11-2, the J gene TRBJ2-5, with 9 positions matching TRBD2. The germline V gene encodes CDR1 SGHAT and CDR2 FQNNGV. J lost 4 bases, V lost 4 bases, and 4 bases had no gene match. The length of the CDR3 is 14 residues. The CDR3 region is CASSSGLASETQYF. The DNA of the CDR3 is TGTGCCAGCAGCTCGGGACTAGCATCAGAGACCCAGTACTTC.

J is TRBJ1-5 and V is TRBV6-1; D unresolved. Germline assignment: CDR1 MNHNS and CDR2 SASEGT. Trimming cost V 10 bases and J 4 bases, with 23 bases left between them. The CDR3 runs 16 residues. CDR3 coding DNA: TGTGCCACCTTAATCGGGTGGGCCAGCGGAAATCAGCCCCAGCATTTT. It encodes CATLIGWASGNQPQHF.

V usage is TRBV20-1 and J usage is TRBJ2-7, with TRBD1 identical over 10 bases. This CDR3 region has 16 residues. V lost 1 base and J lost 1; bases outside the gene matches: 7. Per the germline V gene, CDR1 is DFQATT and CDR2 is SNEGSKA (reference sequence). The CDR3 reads CSARARPGQGSYEQYF. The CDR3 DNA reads TGCAGTGCTAGAGCGAGGCCGGGACAGGGGTCCTACGAGCAGTACTTC.

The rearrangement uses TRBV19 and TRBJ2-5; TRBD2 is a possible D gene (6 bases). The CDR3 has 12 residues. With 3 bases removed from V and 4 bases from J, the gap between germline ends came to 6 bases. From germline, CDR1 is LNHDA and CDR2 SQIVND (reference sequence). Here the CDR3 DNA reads TGTGCCAGTAGTATCGGGAGAGAGACCCAGTACTTC. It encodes CASSIGRETQYF.

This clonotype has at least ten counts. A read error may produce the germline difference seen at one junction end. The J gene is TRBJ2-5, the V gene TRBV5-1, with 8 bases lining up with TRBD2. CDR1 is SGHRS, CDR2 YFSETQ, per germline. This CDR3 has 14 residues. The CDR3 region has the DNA TGCGCCAGCAGCCCCGGGGGGGTCCAAGACACCCAGTACTTC. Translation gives CASSPGGVQDTQYF.